These 10 T cell receptor beta chains were all obtained from the same sample, sequenced in a study of early T cells in non-severe SARS-CoV-2 infection. TCRdb used MiXCR to reprocess the 5' RACE reads, holding one entry per CDR3 protein. The data contain more than 60,000 distinct CDR3 sequences, 9.5% to 15% of them seen just once; the ten biggest clones take up over 1%. The sample consisted of whole blood, taken at baseline. These receptor sequences come from an adult who was a healthcare worker with PCR-confirmed SARS-CoV-2 infection or an uninfected control (not recorded which). The donor label of this sample is uncertain.

This clonotype was counted many times. The rearrangement uses TRBV29-1 and TRBJ1-1; TRBD1 agrees at 7 bases. This CDR3 has 15 residues. Germline loops: CDR1 SQVTM, CDR2 ANQGSEA. Losses at the gene ends were 7 bases for V and 0 bases for J; bases not matched to a gene: 11. In DNA form, the CDR3 reads TGCAGCGCGGAACAGGGGCCGGTGGTGAACACTGAAGCTTTCTTT. Its protein is CSAEQGPVVNTEAFF.

The V and J genes are TRBV19 and TRBJ2-1, with 8 bases aligning to TRBD2. Germline V CDR1 and CDR2: LNHDA, SQIVND (reference sequence). The CDR3 sequence is 14 residues long. The trim removed 1 base at V and 7 bases at J, leaving 3 bases unmatched. CDR3 protein: CASSIVRGANEQFF. The DNA for the CDR3 is TGTGCCAGTAGTATAGTGCGGGGGGCAAATGAGCAGTTCTTC. Supplemented by reference TRBV19 and TRBJ2-1, the full variable domain reads DGGITQSPKYLFRKEGQNVTLSCEQNLNHDAMYWYRQDPGQGLRLIYYSQIVNDFQKGDIAEGYSVSREKKESFPLTVTSAQKNPTAFYLCASSIVRGANEQFFGPGTRLTVL.

The chain combines TRBV21-1 with TRBJ1-6. TRBV21-1 is a documented pseudogene. The CDR3 covers 17 residues. CDR3: CASSKALREGGYSPLHF. Here the CDR3 DNA reads TGTGCCAGCAGCAAAGCCCTTCGGGAGGGGGGGTATTCACCCCTCCACTTT.

This clonotype was counted only a few times. The chain couples TRBV20-1 to TRBJ1-5; tentative D call: TRBD1 (5 bases). This CDR3 comprises 15 residues. The V end was cut by 2 bases, the J end by 0 bases, with 11 bases between. CDR1 and CDR2 from the germline V gene are DFQATT and SNEGSKA (reference sequence). The CDR3 coding sequence is TGCAGTGCTAGATGGGACGGGAATAGCAATCAGCCCCAGCATTTT. This codes for CSARWDGNSNQPQHF.

A few counts support this clonotype. The rearrangement joins TRBV28 to TRBJ1-3; 7 bases align to TRBD1. The J segment lost 3 bases and the V segment lost 6 bases, leaving 8 bases of the junction unmatched. Germline V gives CDR1 MDHEN, CDR2 SYDVKM. The CDR3 sequence is 15 residues long. The CDR3 coding sequence is TGTGCCAGCAGACCTACAGGGGCCTTTGGAAACACCATATATTTT. This codes for CASRPTGAFGNTIYF.

This clonotype was seen more than once but under ten times. This chain links TRBV25-1 with TRBJ1-5; D call uncertain. Germline V gene lookup returns CDR1 MGHDK and CDR2 SYGVNS. V was trimmed by 1 base and J by 1 base, leaving 5 bases between them. The CDR3 length is 14 residues. CDR3 nucleotide sequence: TGTGCCAGCAGTGAATTTGGGAGCAATCAGCCCCAGCATTTT. It is translated as CASSEFGSNQPQHF.

This clonotype was detected ten times or more. V and J are TRBV24-1 and TRBJ2-3, with TRBD1 matching 8 bases. Trimming cost V 5 bases and J 2 bases; bases outside gene matches: 5. This CDR3 region has 15 residues. The germline CDR1 and CDR2 sequences are KGHDR and SFDVKD. For the CDR3, the DNA is TGTGCCACCAGTGGACAGGGGCCGTACACAGATACGCAGTATTTT. Amino acid sequence: CATSGQGPYTDTQYF.

There are many counts of this clonotype. The rearrangement uses TRBV7-2 and TRBJ2-3; no definite D call. The V gene lost 5 bases and the J gene lost 4 bases, with 10 bases spanning the gap. This CDR3 has 13 amino acids. The V gene's germline CDR1 is SGHTA and CDR2 FQGNSA. The CDR3 region is CASSQPPADTQYF. CDR3 nucleotide sequence: TGTGCCAGCAGCCAGCCGCCCGCAGATACGCAGTATTTT.

The V call is TRBV11-2, the J call TRBJ2-5; 7 nucleotides line up with TRBD1. The V gene end was trimmed by 5 bases and the J gene end by 4 bases; junction bases not matched to a gene: 4. The CDR3 is made up of 13 amino acids. Looked up from germline, CDR1 is SGHAT and CDR2 is FQNNGV. CDR3 residues: CASSDRVGETQYF. CDR3 coding DNA: TGTGCCAGCAGCGACAGGGTTGGAGAGACCCAGTACTTC. Using reference TRBV11-2 and TRBJ2-5 for the parts outside the CDR3, the full variable domain is EAGVAQSPRYKIIEKRQSVAFWCNPISGHATLYWYQQILGQGPKLLIQFQNNGVVDDSQLPKDRFSAERLKGVDSTLKIQPAKLEDSAVYLCASSDRVGETQYFGPGTRLLVL.

There are a few counts of this clonotype. V is TRBV28 and J is TRBJ1-1; D unclear. This CDR3 comprises 12 residues. The V end lost 1 base, the J end lost 11 bases, and 11 bases lay between the germline ends. Per the germline V gene, CDR1 is MDHEN and CDR2 is SYDVKM. This CDR3 reads CASSLSGLGAFF. CDR3 DNA sequence: TGTGCCAGCAGTTTATCGGGGTTAGGGGCTTTCTTT.